The 29 T cell receptor beta chains given below trace back to one sample, sequenced in a study of blood T cell repertoires in COVID-19. Profiled with immunoSEQ multiplex PCR; TCRdb holds only in-frame clones, not every one. Found here are about 240,000 clones, around 81% of them singletons; the top ten hold about 2%. The specimen was peripheral blood. Receptor source: a man aged 30 to 45 who had recovered from COVID-19.

This clone was seen once. This chain connects TRBV5-1 to TRBJ1-1; no clear D gene. CDR1 is SGHRS, CDR2 YFSETQ, per germline. V was cut by 1 base and J by 0 bases, with 7 bases left in between. The CDR3 length is 14 residues. CDR3 DNA sequence: TGCGCCAGCAGCTTGCGGGATATGAACACTGAAGCTTTCTTT. As protein: CASSLRDMNTEAFF.

The chain uses TRBV10-2 and TRBJ1-2; TRBD1 matches at 7 bases. Germline V CDR1 and CDR2: WSHSY, SAAADI. The CDR3 spans 15 residues. The junction had 5 bases not matched to a gene; V was cut back by 0 bases and J by 4 bases. The CDR3 loop is CASSESAAGGYGYTF. DNA of the CDR3: TGCGCCAGCAGTGAGTCTGCGGCAGGGGGCTATGGCTACACCTTC.

The CDR3: CASRGSGITDTQYF. In nucleotides, the CDR3 is TGTGCCAGCAGAGGTAGCGGGATCACAGATACGCAGTATTTT. The chain recombines TRBV2 with TRBJ2-3, with 8 bases lining up with TRBD2. From germline, CDR1 is SNHLY and CDR2 FYNNEI. This CDR3 has 14 residues. V dropped 6 bases and J dropped 2; count of bases not matched to a gene: 4.

This clone was observed a single time. The chain employs TRBV29-1 and TRBJ1-2; 8 nucleotides agree with TRBD1. V was clipped by 6 bases and J by 3 bases; unmatched bases: 6. This CDR3 spans 13 amino acids. Germline-derived CDR1 and CDR2 are SQVTM and ANQGSEA. The CDR3 DNA reads as TGCAGCGTGACTCAGGGGGCGGACTATGGCTACACCTTC. It is translated as CSVTQGADYGYTF.

This clone was picked up a small number of times. The chain recombines TRBV11-2 with TRBJ2-1; tentatively, D is TRBD1 (6 bases). Germline CDR1 is SGHAT and CDR2 is FQNNGV. This CDR3 comprises 15 residues. V lost 4 bases and J 1 base, leaving 11 bases between the germline ends. Written as DNA, the CDR3 is TGTGCCAGCAGCTCCAACAGGGAATCCTACAATGAGCAGTTCTTC. This gives the protein CASSSNRESYNEQFF.

The DNA of the CDR3 is TGTGCCAGCAGATACGCCGGGACAGGGGTTTACAATGAGCAGTTCTTC. This gives the protein CASRYAGTGVYNEQFF. The chain has TRBV28 and TRBJ2-1; 10 nucleotides match TRBD1. This CDR3 has 16 amino acids. The junction had 9 bases not matched to a gene; V was cut back by 6 bases and J by 4 bases. From germline, CDR1 is MDHEN and CDR2 SYDVKM.

V is TRBV2 and J is TRBJ1-5, with a weak D call TRBD1 (6 bases). The CDR3 consists of 14 residues. Germline V lookup: CDR1 SNHLY, CDR2 FYNNEI. V shed 6 bases and J shed 4 bases, with 13 bases lying between them. CDR3 sequence: CASRPGTPNQPQHF. The CDR3 DNA is TGTGCCAGCAGGCCTGGGACACCGAATCAGCCCCAGCATTTT.

V and J are TRBV5-1 and TRBJ1-2; the match to TRBD1 covers 7 bases. J was trimmed by 4 bases and V by 4 bases; bases with no gene match: 19. Germline V gene data show CDR1 as SGHRS and CDR2 as YFSETQ. The CDR3 consists of 18 residues. Here the CDR3 reads CASSRSKGQIDQFYGYTF. Here the CDR3 DNA reads TGCGCCAGCAGCCGAAGCAAGGGACAGATCGACCAGTTCTATGGCTACACCTTC.

DNA of the CDR3: TGTGCCAGCAGTGACAACGGGGGAAAAGGCACTGAAGCTTTCTTT. Translating it yields CASSDNGGKGTEAFF. This sequence joins TRBV6-4 and TRBJ1-1; D perhaps matches TRBD1 (5 bases). The CDR3 runs to 15 residues. V was cut by 2 bases and J by 4 bases, with 14 bases left in between. Germline CDR1 and CDR2: MRHNA and SNTAGT.

The chain has TRBV9 and TRBJ2-3; the D gene is possibly TRBD2 (6 bases). This CDR3 has 14 amino acids. With 3 bases removed from V and 2 bases from J, the gap between germline ends came to 10 bases. Germline assignment: CDR1 SGDLS and CDR2 YYNGEE. The CDR3 DNA follows: TGTGCCAGCAGCGGGGGGGAGTTCACAGATACGCAGTATTTT. This sequence encodes CASSGGEFTDTQYF.

This clone was detected many times. For the CDR3, the DNA is TGCGCCAGCAGCCAAACAGGGCTGAACACTGAAGCTTTCTTT. Translating gives CASSQTGLNTEAFF. The chain carries TRBV4-1 and TRBJ1-1, with D tentatively TRBD1 (6 bases). This CDR3 is 14 amino acids long. Per the germline V gene, CDR1 is MGHRA and CDR2 is YSYEKL. Trimming took 2 bases from V and 0 from J, leaving 7 bases between them.

Remarks on this clone: Other DNA sequences within the sample encode an identical CDR3. The chain links TRBV7-3 to TRBJ2-5, with TRBD2 matching 10 bases. Germline V gene lookup returns CDR1 SGHTA and CDR2 FQGTGA. CDR3 size: 15 residues. The V segment lost 5 bases and the J segment 4 bases; nucleotides outside the gene matches: 7. The CDR3 DNA reads TGTGCCAGCAGCCCCCAAGCGGGGGGGCTAGAGACCCAGTACTTC. It translates to CASSPQAGGLETQYF.

The gene calls are TRBV29-1 and TRBJ1-1; a possible D gene is TRBD1 (5 bases). The CDR3 has 13 residues. The V end was cut by 4 bases, the J end by 0 bases, with 9 bases between. The germline V gene has CDR1 SQVTM and CDR2 ANQGSEA. CDR3 DNA sequence: TGCAGCGTTGTACAGGCATTGAACACTGAAGCTTTCTTT. Translated: CSVVQALNTEAFF.

The V gene is TRBV25-1, the J gene TRBJ1-2; maybe TRBD1 (5 bases). Germline-derived CDR1 and CDR2 are MGHDK and SYGVNS. This CDR3 contains 14 residues. The V end lost 2 bases, the J end lost 7 bases, and 14 bases lay between the germline ends. CDR3 protein: CASSEDRGFAGYTF. The CDR3 bases are TGTGCCAGCAGTGAAGATCGGGGGTTCGCTGGCTACACCTTC.

V and J are TRBV7-9 and TRBJ2-2; no clear D gene. Trimming took off 5 bases at V and 4 bases at J, with 5 bases between the two ends. Germline V CDR1 and CDR2: SEHNR, FQNEAQ (reference sequence). The CDR3 has 12 amino acids. CDR3: CASSLATGELFF. The CDR3 DNA reads as TGTGCCAGCAGCCTGGCCACCGGGGAGCTGTTTTTT.

V is TRBV10-3 and J is TRBJ1-2; D is possibly TRBD1 (6 bases). The CDR3 runs to 15 residues. V lost 0 bases to trimming and J lost 8 bases, with 16 bases between them. Germline lookup yields CDR1 ENHRY and CDR2 SYGVKD. The CDR3 is CAISESITGMGGYTF. Here the CDR3 DNA reads TGTGCCATCAGTGAGTCGATCACAGGGATGGGAGGCTACACCTTC.

The chain couples TRBV6-4 to TRBJ2-1; 7 bases fit TRBD2. Germline V gene sequence: CDR1 MRHNA, CDR2 SNTAGT. The CDR3 is 17 residues long. Trimming cost V 3 bases and J 4 bases; bases outside gene matches: 12. CDR3 protein: CASSESPTSRNYNEQFF. DNA for the CDR3: TGTGCCAGCAGTGAATCCCCGACTAGCCGGAATTACAATGAGCAGTTCTTC.

The genes are TRBV14 and TRBJ2-1, with D possibly matching TRBD2 (6 bases). V lost 0 bases and J lost 3, with 18 bases in between. In germline, CDR1 is SGHDN, CDR2 FVKESK. This CDR3 comprises 18 residues. The CDR3 loop is CASSQDISWGDLYNEQFF. As DNA, the CDR3 is TGTGCCAGCAGCCAAGATATAAGTTGGGGGGACCTCTACAATGAGCAGTTCTTC.

The chain links TRBV6-5 to TRBJ2-5; 7 positions match TRBD1. The CDR3 is made up of 13 amino acids. From germline, CDR1 is MNHEY and CDR2 SVGAGI. V shed 5 bases, J shed 3 bases, and the junction held 3 bases outside the gene matches. CDR3 nucleotide sequence: TGTGCCAGCAGTAGGGACAGAGAAGAGACCCAGTACTTC. Its protein is CASSRDREETQYF.

A word on this clone: The junction differs from germline at one of its ends, possibly a read error. The chain has TRBV12-3 or TRBV12-4 and TRBJ2-7; TRBD1 matches 9 bases. The CDR3 is 12 residues long. DNA for the CDR3: TGTGCCAGCAGTACCGGACAGGGGCTCCAACGCTTC. This gives the protein CASSTGQGLQRF.

This chain links TRBV5-1 with TRBJ2-3; 7 bases fit TRBD2. The CDR3 length is 14 residues. After removal of 2 bases from V and 2 bases from J, the junction contained 2 bases not matched to a gene. The germline gives CDR1 SGHRS, CDR2 YFSETQ. The CDR3 reads CASSFRLATDTQYF. DNA for the CDR3: TGCGCCAGCAGCTTCCGACTAGCCACAGATACGCAGTATTTT.

This chain connects TRBV9 to TRBJ1-3; D not certain. The CDR3 has 14 amino acids. V gave up 0 bases and J gave up 0 bases, with 4 bases separating them. From germline, CDR1 is SGDLS and CDR2 YYNGEE. Written as DNA, the CDR3 is TGTGCCAGCAGCGTAGCGAGCTCTGGAAACACCATATATTTT. Translating gives CASSVASSGNTIYF.

The V call is TRBV2, the J call TRBJ2-5; D might be TRBD1 (6 bases). This CDR3 has 15 residues. Germline V gene data show CDR1 as SNHLY and CDR2 as FYNNEI. V lost 5 bases and J 5 bases, leaving 18 bases between the germline ends. The CDR3, as DNA: TGTGCCAGCAGTCCTTACACGTCGAGGGGGGAGACCCAGTACTTC. This codes for CASSPYTSRGETQYF. Full variable domain (outside the CDR3, taken from reference TRBV2 and TRBJ2-5): EPEVTQTPSHQVTQMGQEVILRCVPISNHLYFYWYRQILGQKVEFLVSFYNNEISEKSEIFDDQFSVERPDGSNFTLKIRSTKLEDSAMYFCASSPYTSRGETQYFGPGTRLLVL.

CDR3 nucleotide sequence: TGTGCCAGCAGCAAAGAGGGGCGGGGCCTCTATGGCTACACCTTC. Translating gives CASSKEGRGLYGYTF. The chain employs TRBV21-1 and TRBJ1-2. TRBV21-1 is listed as a pseudogene. The CDR3 covers 15 residues.

V is TRBV6-5 and J is TRBJ1-2, with TRBD1 matching 7 bases. Germline loops: CDR1 MNHEY, CDR2 SVGAGI. Trimming took 5 bases from V and 0 from J; bases not matched to a gene: 3. The CDR3 has 14 residues. CDR3 DNA: TGTGCCAGCAGTCGGGACAGTCCTAACTATGGCTACACCTTC. Translated: CASSRDSPNYGYTF.

This sequence joins TRBV5-1 and TRBJ1-5; D remains unclear. Between the trimmed V and J ends, which lost 0 bases and 3 bases, there was a span of 7 bases. The CDR3 loop spans 14 amino acids. Germline CDR1 is SGHRS and CDR2 is YFSETQ. This CDR3 reads CASSLDSHNQPQHF. Here the CDR3 DNA reads TGCGCCAGCAGCTTGGACTCCCACAATCAGCCCCAGCATTTT.

V and J are TRBV6-5 and TRBJ1-3; possible D gene TRBD1, 6 bases. The CDR3 length is 14 residues. CDR1 MNHEY and CDR2 SVGAGI come from the germline V gene. V lost 6 bases to trimming and J lost 0 bases, with 9 bases between them. The CDR3 reads CASSRDISGNTIYF. In nucleotides, the CDR3 is TGTGCCAGCAGCAGGGACATCTCTGGAAACACCATATATTTT.

This clone was seen a single time. The rearrangement uses TRBV6-5 and TRBJ2-5, with D tentatively TRBD2 (6 bases). This CDR3 is built from 15 residues. The V and J ends lost 5 bases and 1 base respectively, with 14 bases between them. CDR1 MNHEY and CDR2 SVGAGI come from the germline V gene. CDR3 protein: CASSKPGLGQETQYF. The DNA for the CDR3 is TGTGCCAGCAGTAAACCGGGACTTGGCCAAGAGACCCAGTACTTC.

The V and J genes are TRBV19 and TRBJ1-1; D is uncertain. Germline-derived CDR1 and CDR2 are LNHDA and SQIVND (reference sequence). The CDR3 is made up of 14 amino acids. The V and J ends lost 6 bases and 0 bases respectively, with 11 bases between them. The CDR3 DNA reads as TGTGCCAGTAGGTCGACGGACTTGAACACTGAAGCTTTCTTT. It is translated as CASRSTDLNTEAFF.